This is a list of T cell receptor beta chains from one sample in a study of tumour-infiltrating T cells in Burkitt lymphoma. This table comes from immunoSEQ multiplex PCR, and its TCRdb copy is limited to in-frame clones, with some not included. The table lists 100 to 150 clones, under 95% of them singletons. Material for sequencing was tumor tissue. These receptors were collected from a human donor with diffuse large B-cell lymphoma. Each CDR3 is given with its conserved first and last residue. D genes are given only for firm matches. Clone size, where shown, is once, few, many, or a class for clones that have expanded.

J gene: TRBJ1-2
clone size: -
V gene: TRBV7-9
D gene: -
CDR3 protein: CASSSAVTHSYLYGYTF
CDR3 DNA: TGTGCCAGCAGCTCCGCGGTGACCCACTCCTACCTCTATGGCTACACCTTC

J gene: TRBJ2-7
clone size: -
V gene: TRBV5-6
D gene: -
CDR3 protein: CASSLPGISYEQYF
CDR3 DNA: TGTGCCAGCAGCTTGCCGGGAATTTCCTACGAGCAGTACTTC

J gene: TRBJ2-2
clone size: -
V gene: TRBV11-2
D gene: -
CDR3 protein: CASSSSLGLRSLFF
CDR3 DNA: TGTGCCAGCAGCTCATCGCTTGGTCTCCGGTCGCTGTTTTTT

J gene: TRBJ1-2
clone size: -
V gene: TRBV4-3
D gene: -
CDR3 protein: CASSQVYGSGYGYTF
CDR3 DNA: TGCGCCAGCAGCCAAGTTTACGGCAGTGGCTATGGCTACACCTTC

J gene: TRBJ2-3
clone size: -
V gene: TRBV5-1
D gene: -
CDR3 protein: CASSLAGGTDTQYF
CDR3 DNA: TGCGCCAGCAGCTTGGCCGGGGGCACAGATACGCAGTATTTT

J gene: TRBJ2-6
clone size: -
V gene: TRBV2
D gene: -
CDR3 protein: CASSPIQSRANVLTF
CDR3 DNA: TGTGCCAGCAGTCCGATACAAAGTCGGGCCAACGTCCTGACTTTC

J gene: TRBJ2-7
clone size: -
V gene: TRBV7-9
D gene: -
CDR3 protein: CASRYSYGVGEQYF
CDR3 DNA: TGTGCCAGCAGGTATTCGTACGGGGTCGGCGAGCAGTACTTC

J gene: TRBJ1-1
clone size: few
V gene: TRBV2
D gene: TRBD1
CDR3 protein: CASKDRGRGMNTEAFF
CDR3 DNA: TGTGCCAGCAAAGACAGGGGAAGGGGCATGAACACTGAAGCTTTCTTT